Listed here is a single T cell receptor (beta chain). Sequencing was performed with immunoSEQ multiplex PCR; in TCRdb, only in-frame clones are kept and a portion is missing. This sample carries hundreds of thousands of clones, 70% to 90% of them seen once, and the ten largest clones take approximately 0.8%. The data were obtained in a study of cytomegalovirus exposure and HLA in healthy donors. Germline V gives CDR1 MDHEN, CDR2 SYDVKM. The trim removed 6 bases at V and 7 bases at J, leaving 9 bases unmatched. The CDR3 consists of 13 residues. The chain employs TRBV28 and TRBJ2-7; 7 bases agree with TRBD1. The clonotype originates from a woman between 18 and 29 years old in good health and CMV-seronegative. Sequencing was done on a sample of PBMCs. This chain's CDR3 is CASSRQGPEEQYF. The CDR3 DNA follows: TGTGCCAGCAGCCGACAGGGCCCTGAGGAGCAGTACTTC. The full variable domain, its missing parts supplied by reference TRBV28 and TRBJ2-7, is DVKVTQSSRYLVKRTGEKVFLECVQDMDHENMFWYRQDPGLGLRLIYFSYDVKMKEKGDIPEGYSVSREKKERFSLILESASTNQTSMYLCASSRQGPEEQYFGPGTRLTVT.